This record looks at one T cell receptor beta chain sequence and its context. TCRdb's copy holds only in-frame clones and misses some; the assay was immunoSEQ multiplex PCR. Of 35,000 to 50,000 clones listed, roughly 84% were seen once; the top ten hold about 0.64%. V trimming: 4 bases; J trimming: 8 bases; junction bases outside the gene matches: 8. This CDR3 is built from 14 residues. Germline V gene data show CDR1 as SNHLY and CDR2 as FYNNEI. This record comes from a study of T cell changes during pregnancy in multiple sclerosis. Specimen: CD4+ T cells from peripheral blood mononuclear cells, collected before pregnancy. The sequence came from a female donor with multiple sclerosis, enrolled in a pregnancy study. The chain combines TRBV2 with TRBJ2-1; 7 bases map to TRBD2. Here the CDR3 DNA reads TGTGCCAGCAGTGTTCAAGGGAGGGCCCATGAGCAGTTCTTC. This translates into CASSVQGRAHEQFF. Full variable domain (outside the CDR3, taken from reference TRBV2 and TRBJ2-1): EPEVTQTPSHQVTQMGQEVILRCVPISNHLYFYWYRQILGQKVEFLVSFYNNEISEKSEIFDDQFSVERPDGSNFTLKIRSTKLEDSAMYFCASSVQGRAHEQFFGPGTRLTVL.